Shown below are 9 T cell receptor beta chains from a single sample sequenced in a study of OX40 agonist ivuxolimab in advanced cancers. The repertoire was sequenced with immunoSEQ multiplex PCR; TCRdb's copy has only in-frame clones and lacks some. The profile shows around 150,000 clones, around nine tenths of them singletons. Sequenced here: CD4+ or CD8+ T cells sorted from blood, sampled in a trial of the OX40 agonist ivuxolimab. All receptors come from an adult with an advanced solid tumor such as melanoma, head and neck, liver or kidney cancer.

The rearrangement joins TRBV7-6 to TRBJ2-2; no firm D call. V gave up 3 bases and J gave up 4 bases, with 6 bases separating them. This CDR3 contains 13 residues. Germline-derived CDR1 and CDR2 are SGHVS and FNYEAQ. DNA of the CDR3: TGTGCCAGCAGCTTCAGGCTCACCGGGGAGCTGTTTTTT. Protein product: CASSFRLTGELFF.

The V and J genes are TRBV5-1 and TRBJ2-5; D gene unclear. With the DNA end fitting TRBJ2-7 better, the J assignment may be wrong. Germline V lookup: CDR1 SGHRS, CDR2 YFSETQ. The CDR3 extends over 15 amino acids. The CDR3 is CASSSGDTSSYEQYF. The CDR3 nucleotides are TGCGCCAGCAGCTCTGGGGATACGAGCTCCTACGAGCAGTACTTC.

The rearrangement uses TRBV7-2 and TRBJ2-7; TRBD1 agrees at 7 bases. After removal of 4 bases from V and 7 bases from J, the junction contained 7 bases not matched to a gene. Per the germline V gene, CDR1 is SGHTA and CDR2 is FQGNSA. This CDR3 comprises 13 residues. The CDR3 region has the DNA TGTGCCAGCAGCTCCGACAGGGCTGGGGAGCAGTACTTC. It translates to CASSSDRAGEQYF.

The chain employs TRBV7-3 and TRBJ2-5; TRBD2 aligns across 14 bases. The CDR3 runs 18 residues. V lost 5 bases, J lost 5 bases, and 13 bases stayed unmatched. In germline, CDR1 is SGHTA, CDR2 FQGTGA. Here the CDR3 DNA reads TGTGCCAGCAGCCCCAGGGGACTAGCGGGAGACCACGTGGAGACCCAGTACTTC. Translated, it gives CASSPRGLAGDHVETQYF.

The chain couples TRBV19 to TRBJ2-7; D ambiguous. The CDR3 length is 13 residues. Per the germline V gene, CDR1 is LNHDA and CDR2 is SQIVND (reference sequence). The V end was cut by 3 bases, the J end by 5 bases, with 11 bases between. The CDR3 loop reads CASSMGHTDEQYF. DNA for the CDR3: TGTGCCAGTAGTATGGGTCATACCGACGAGCAGTACTTC.

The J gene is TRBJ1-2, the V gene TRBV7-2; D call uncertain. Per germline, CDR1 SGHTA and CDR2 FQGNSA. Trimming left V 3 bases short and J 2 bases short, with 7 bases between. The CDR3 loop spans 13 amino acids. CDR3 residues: CASSLILNYGYTF. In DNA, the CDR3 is TGTGCCAGCAGCTTGATACTAAACTATGGCTACACCTTC.

CDR3 coding DNA: TGTGCCAGCAGTGGGACAGCCACTCGGGGCGAGCAGTTCTTC. Amino acids: CASSGTATRGEQFF. The chain combines TRBV6-1 with TRBJ2-1, with D possibly TRBD1 on 6 matching bases. The CDR3 covers 14 residues. V lost 4 bases and J 10 bases, leaving 17 bases between the germline ends. Germline V gene sequence: CDR1 MNHNS, CDR2 SASEGT.

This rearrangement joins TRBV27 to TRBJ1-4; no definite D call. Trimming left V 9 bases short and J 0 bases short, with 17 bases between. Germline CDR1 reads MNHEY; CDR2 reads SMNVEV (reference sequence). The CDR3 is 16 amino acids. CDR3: CASPYRYSATNEKLFF. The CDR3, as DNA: TGTGCCAGTCCCTACCGCTACAGTGCAACTAATGAAAAACTGTTTTTT.

This chain's CDR3 is CASRTGAVNTEAFF. In nucleotides, the CDR3 is TGTGCCAGCAGGACAGGGGCGGTGAACACTGAAGCTTTCTTT. The chain combines TRBV6-6 with TRBJ1-1, with 8 bases identical to TRBD1. Per the germline V gene, CDR1 is MNHNY and CDR2 is SVGAGI (reference sequence). The V segment lost 6 bases and the J segment 0 bases; nucleotides outside the gene matches: 3. The CDR3 spans 14 residues.